Sequencing of this T cell receptor beta chain was carried out in a study of cytotoxic CD8 clonotypes in ibrutinib-treated CLL (dated by TCRdb to about 2021). At the level of the whole study: In this cohort, approximately 15 patients were treatment-naive and some 10 were relapsed/refractory, while about 18 had unmutated IGHV. Partial responses were observed in about 25 patients and complete responses in 2; after a median follow-up of 68 months, remission was maintained in approximately 14 patients and progression was observed in about twelve. Response samples were taken after a median of approximately 13 months on treatment, ranging from about 6 to 40 months. On average, each sample yielded around 270,000 productive templates and under 95,000 productive rearrangements. Of the roughly 90 people in the trial, about two dozen had longitudinal samples available. Cryopreserved peripheral blood mononuclear cells were obtained before treatment, at response, and at either sustained remission or disease progression. Every remission and progressive disease sample was obtained while ibrutinib was still being received by the patients. The paper's findings and limits, for the study overall: Sustained-remission and progressing patients did not have matched sampling times, and lymph node repertoires were not examined. At baseline, clonality was higher than in age-matched healthy donors and showed a strong correlation with circulating CD8+ T-cell counts. At ibrutinib response clonality went up, during sustained remission it held steady, and at progression it dropped back toward baseline. Public clonotypes were found to be uncommon and were observed to contract or remain stable during treatment; the increase in clonality was shown to reflect expansion of private clonotypes at ibrutinib response.

Details on this clone: There is no known antigen for this receptor. Base qualities are missing; no much larger clone stands one base away.

The time point label on this specimen signifies: roughly 2 years on ibrutinib. For TCR beta library preparation, approximately 2 micrograms of genomic DNA were extracted from the cryopreserved PBMCs. Longitudinal blood samples from CLL patients receiving ibrutinib monotherapy were subjected to high-throughput TCR beta sequencing. The patients were enrolled in a single-center, open-label phase 2 trial of ibrutinib monotherapy. Including the terminal cysteine and phenylalanine, the CDR3 comprises 16 residues. The kept DNA is CDR3 alone, 48 bases in frame from the first base. The germline V gene encodes CDR1 MDHEN and CDR2 SYDVKM. After removal of 4 bases from V and 6 bases from J, the junction retains 13 bases not matched to a gene. The goal of deep resolution MiSeq sequencing was a depth between 1 in 1 million and 1 in 200,000 T cells, and coverage averaged 10x per clonotype. TCR beta libraries were generated with the immunoSEQ hsTCRB Kit. As for the original processing: ImmunoSEQ Data Assistant and ImmunoSEQ Analyzer were used for data analysis, and V, D and J genes were assigned according to IMGT definitions. Clonality, which ranges from 0 to 1, was calculated as one minus the normalized Shannon entropy of productive rearrangement frequencies. Only overrepresented clonotypes making up at least 0.05% of each patient's repertoire were included in the public clonotype analysis. About a dozen age-matched healthy donor repertoires from immuneACCESS were used as controls for clonality. The immuneACCESS repertoire file appears here via TCRdb, limited to in-frame rearrangements. These files lack a portion of the clones; in checked studies, under half of the deficit traces to unresolved V genes, and the cause of the others is not known. V, J and clone size derive from that table, while D and trimming were established from the DNA sequence. This sample holds roughly 250,000 clones; 70% were observed only once. Jointly, the top ten make up 15% of the sample.

Here the chain combines TRBV28 and TRBJ1-1, with TRBD1 matching 8 junction bases. The clonotype originates from a human donor with chronic lymphocytic leukemia. The sample in question was PBMCs, obtained after 24 months of ibrutinib treatment. The CDR3 region has the sequence CASSSPTGQDDAEAFF. The nucleotide sequence reads TGTGCCAGCAGTTCCCCAACGGGACAGGACGACGCTGAAGCTTTCTTT.